This T cell receptor beta chain appears in the sequencing data of a study of blood T cell repertoires in COVID-19. For the study at large: Sites across the United States, Italy and Spain contributed samples from acute and convalescent COVID-19. The analysed material was cDNA or gDNA that came from T cells, B-cell-depleted T cells, or PBMCs.

Authors' analysis steps: Amplification with reference gene primers provided the estimates of nucleated cell counts. The repertoire was sequenced with immunoSEQ multiplex PCR; TCRdb's copy has only in-frame clones and lacks some. That table is the source of V, J and clone size, and D and trimming were worked out from the DNA. Among roughly 130,000 clones, 70% to 85% were seen once, and the ten largest hold about 4.2%. Germline CDR1 GTSNPN, CDR2 SVGIG (reference sequence). Trimming cost V 0 bases and J 2 bases, with 12 bases left between them. The CDR3 is 15 residues long. V gene TRBV30 combines with J gene TRBJ2-3, with a weak D call TRBD2 (5 bases). Sequencing used peripheral blood. This TCR derives from a woman in her seventies with acute or convalescent COVID-19. The CDR3 loop is CAWSVRAGYTDTQYF. The CDR3 DNA is TGTGCCTGGAGTGTACGGGCGGGTTACACAGATACGCAGTATTTT.